This is a list of T cell receptor beta chains from one sample in a study of blood T cell repertoires in COVID-19. The table came from immunoSEQ multiplex PCR; TCRdb's copy has only in-frame clones and leaves some out. Of fewer than 130,000 clones listed, around 80% are singletons. The sequencing sample was made of peripheral blood. The receptors shown here come from a man aged 65 to 79 with active or convalescent COVID-19. Both conserved end residues are part of each CDR3. D genes are given only for firm matches. Not every row has a clone size; where given, it reads once, few, many or a size class.

length	size	V	D	J	DNA	CDR3
16	.	TRBV3-1/TRBV3-2	TRBD2	TRBJ2-7	TGTGCCAGCAGCCTCGGACTAGCGGGGAGCATTTACGAGCAGTACTTC	CASSLGLAGSIYEQYF
17	once	TRBV13	TRBD1	TRBJ2-6	TGTGCCAGCAGCTTAGGGGGACAGGGATATGGGGCCAACGTCCTGACTTTC	CASSLGGQGYGANVLTF
13	.	TRBV11-2	.	TRBJ1-5	TGTGCCAGCAGCTTTTCAGGGGACCAGCCCCAGCATTTT	CASSFSGDQPQHF
13	few	TRBV6-5	.	TRBJ1-5	TGTGCCAGCAGCGCCAATTCAGTTGAGCCCCAGCATTTT	CASSANSVEPQHF
13	.	TRBV6-4	.	TRBJ1-1	TGTGCCAGCAGTGAGAGCAGGGCCCTGGGAGCTTTCTTT	CASSESRALGAFF
15	.	TRBV7-8	.	TRBJ1-1	TGTGCCAGCAGCTCCCCGGCGGGGTTCGGAACTGAAGCTTTCTTT	CASSSPAGFGTEAFF
13	.	TRBV5-1	TRBD1	TRBJ1-1	TGCGCCAGCAGCCGGGACAGGGAAACTGAAGCTTTCTTT	CASSRDRETEAFF
16	once	TRBV2	.	TRBJ1-5	TGTGCCAGCAGTGGGGGTCCAGGGGATAGCAATCAGCCCCAGCATTTT	CASSGGPGDSNQPQHF
15	.	TRBV5-1	TRBD2	TRBJ2-1	TGCGCCAGCAGCTCACTAGCGGGAACCGACAATGAGCAGTTCTTC	CASSSLAGTDNEQFF
17	few	TRBV30	.	TRBJ1-6	TGTGCCTGGAGGGCACGAGTGGGTCTCACTAATAATTCACCCCTCCACTTT	CAWRARVGLTNNSPLHF
10	.	TRBV20-1	.	TRBJ1-1	TGCAGTGCCCTCCCCACTGAAGCTTTCTTT	CSALPTEAFF
16	.	TRBV28	TRBD1	TRBJ1-2	TGTGCCAGCAGTCAAGGGACAGGGCACACCCTCTATGGCTACACCTTC	CASSQGTGHTLYGYTF
14	.	TRBV18	.	TRBJ2-5	TGTGCCAGCTCACCGAGGACAGTAGAGGAGACCCAGTACTTC	CASSPRTVEETQYF
17	.	TRBV18	TRBD2	TRBJ2-1	TGTGCCAGCTCACCACCGAACCTAGCGGGAGTCTACAATGAGCAGTTCTTC	CASSPPNLAGVYNEQFF
13	.	TRBV7-9	.	TRBJ2-7	TGTGCCAGCAGCTCGGACAGATCCTACGAGCAGTACTTC	CASSSDRSYEQYF
15	.	TRBV7-9	TRBD2	TRBJ2-2	TGTGCCAGCAGTCCTAGCGGGAGGCGCACCGGGGAGCTGTTTTTT	CASSPSGRRTGELFF
15	.	TRBV19	TRBD1	TRBJ2-7	TGTGCCAGTAGTATAGGGAAAACAGGGGGCTACGAGCAGTACTTC	CASSIGKTGGYEQYF